The TCR beta chain described here comes from a study of blood T cells in healthy people across ages. Study-wide points: Because sorting was not performed, PBMCs prevented conclusive naive versus antigen-experienced comparison. Expanded clonotype changes were possibly confounded by unknown donor CMV status. Versus aged donors, long-lived donors had higher diversity and more naive CD4+ cells.

Alongside a J-beta primer mix, a sample-barcoded 5' primer served in a second PCR lasting roughly 7 to 11 cycles. All cDNA molecules were each tagged by a template-switch adaptor with 12 random nucleotides. TCRdb recomputed calls from the 5' RACE reads with MiXCR, one row per CDR3 protein. The table has over 550,000 distinct CDR3 sequences, approximately 30% seen once. With regard to this clonotype: What it binds is not known. With a much larger clone just one base away, this may be a read error.

CDR3 size: 15 residues. Germline V gene lookup returns CDR1 SGHTA and CDR2 FQGNSA. The sequence came from a woman over 75 in good health. V gene TRBV7-2 combines with J gene TRBJ2-2; perhaps TRBD1 as D (6 bases). Sequencing was performed on blood. The CDR3 loop reads CASGLYRVNTGELFF. The CDR3 DNA is TGTGCCAGCGGCTTATACAGGGTTAACACCGGGGAGCTGTTTTTT. The full variable domain, rest sourced from reference TRBV7-2 and TRBJ2-2, is GAGVSQSPSNKVTEKGKDVELRCDPISGHTALYWYRQSLGQGLEFLIYFQGNSAPDKSGLPSDRFSAERTGGSVSTLTIQRTQQEDSAVYLCASGLYRVNTGELFFGEGSRLTVL.